A selection of T cell receptor beta chains follows, all from one sample in a study of beta chain features in type 1 diabetes. Libraries were prepared by immunoSEQ multiplex PCR; TCRdb keeps only in-frame clonotypes and omits some of them. The sample lists about 320,000 clones; about 15% were seen once. The sample was central memory CD4+ T cells from blood. Receptors were obtained from a man aged 25 to 40 in good health. CDR3s include the opening cysteine and the closing phenylalanine or tryptophan. The D gene is left open where the match is weak. Some rows mark clone size as missing; the rest say once, few, many or name a class of expanded clone.

TRBV9	few	TRBJ2-4	TRBD1	CASSVGGTGAGAKNIQYF	TGTGCCAGCAGCGTAGGCGGGACAGGGGCTGGGGCCAAAAACATTCAGTACTTC
TRBV6-6	few	TRBJ1-5	-	CASSSGEPQHF	TGTGCCAGCAGTTCCGGTGAGCCCCAGCATTTT
TRBV7-2	-	TRBJ1-2	-	CASSLSNYGYTF	TGTGCCAGCAGCTTAAGCAACTATGGCTACACCTTC
TRBV6-6	-	TRBJ2-7	TRBD1	CASRHDRVGSYEQYF	TGTGCCAGCAGACACGACAGGGTGGGCTCCTACGAGCAGTACTTC
TRBV6-5	-	TRBJ1-3	-	CASTRTVGNTIYF	TGTGCCAGCACCCGGACAGTTGGAAACACCATATATTTT
TRBV11-2	few	TRBJ2-5	-	CASSLRGTAQETQYF	TGTGCCAGCAGCTTAAGGGGCACGGCCCAAGAGACCCAGTACTTC
TRBV28	few	TRBJ1-5	-	CASSPDSNQPQHF	TGTGCCAGCAGTCCCGACAGCAATCAGCCCCAGCATTTT
TRBV30	few	TRBJ2-1	-	CAWIARGYNEQFF	TGTGCCTGGATCGCCAGGGGCTACAATGAGCAGTTCTTC
TRBV7-2	few	TRBJ2-7	-	CASSLAGAVHEQYF	TGTGCCAGCAGCTTAGCAGGGGCGGTCCACGAGCAGTACTTC
TRBV5-4	once	TRBJ1-5	TRBD1	CASSRDRETRQPQHF	TGTGCCAGCAGCCGAGACAGGGAGACCCGTCAGCCCCAGCATTTT
TRBV30	few	TRBJ1-2	-	CAWSVPGHLFYTF	TGTGCCTGGAGTGTACCGGGCCACCTTTTCTACACCTTC
TRBV6-5	-	TRBJ2-3	-	CASSYDLRVETQYF	TGTGCCAGCAGTTACGATTTAAGGGTCGAAACGCAGTATTTT
TRBV30	few	TRBJ1-2	-	CAWLEGYYGYTF	TGTGCCTGGCTCGAGGGGTACTATGGCTACACCTTC
TRBV4-2	few	TRBJ1-1	-	CASSQRVTANTEAFF	TGTGCCAGCAGCCAACGGGTCACAGCGAACACTGAAGCTTTCTTT
TRBV5-6	-	TRBJ2-5	TRBD1	CASSYWGQGIGETQYF	TGTGCCAGCAGCTATTGGGGACAGGGGATCGGAGAGACCCAGTACTTC
TRBV5-4	-	TRBJ2-5	-	CASSGVGGETQYF	TGTGCCAGCAGCGGTGTAGGCGGTGAGACCCAGTACTTC
TRBV15	-	TRBJ2-1	TRBD2	CATSREDGGRNEQFF	TGTGCCACCAGCAGAGAGGATGGCGGGAGAAATGAGCAGTTCTTC
TRBV7-2	once	TRBJ2-5	-	CASSSNVAVRWTQYF	TGTGCCAGCAGCTCCAACGTAGCGGTCCGATGGACCCAGTACTTC
TRBV7-9	-	TRBJ2-1	TRBD2	CASSRLGTSGSGGNEQFF	TGTGCCAGCAGCCGTCTGGGCACTAGCGGGAGCGGTGGCAATGAGCAGTTCTTC
TRBV7-2	few	TRBJ2-4	-	CASSSRLAKNIQYF	TGTGCCAGCAGCTCCCGTCTAGCCAAAAACATTCAGTACTTC
TRBV19	many	TRBJ1-5	-	CASSISGNQPQHF	TGTGCCAGTAGTATAAGTGGAAATCAGCCCCAGCATTTT
TRBV27	-	TRBJ1-6	TRBD1	CASKPGQGYNSPLHF	TGTGCCAGCAAACCGGGACAGGGGTATAATTCACCCCTCCACTTT
TRBV27	many	TRBJ1-2	-	CASRLGPMDGYTF	TGTGCCAGCCGTCTTGGCCCGATGGATGGCTACACCTTC
TRBV11-2	few	TRBJ2-2	-	CASSLGPFANTGELFF	TGTGCCAGCAGCTTAGGACCGTTCGCGAACACCGGGGAGCTGTTTTTT
TRBV11-2	many	TRBJ2-4	-	CASSLESTGTPTKNIQYF	TGTGCCAGCAGCTTAGAGTCGACCGGGACTCCCACTAAAAACATTCAGTACTTC
TRBV6-1	-	TRBJ1-2	-	CASSIRAGGGYTF	TGTGCCAGCAGCATCAGGGCGGGCGGAGGCTACACCTTC
TRBV5-4	many	TRBJ2-5	-	CASSFKETQYF	TGTGCCAGCAGCTTCAAAGAGACCCAGTACTTC
TRBV11-3	many	TRBJ2-3	-	CASSRGASTDTQYF	TGTGCCAGCAGTCGCGGGGCCTCCACAGATACGCAGTATTTT
TRBV7-8	-	TRBJ2-1	TRBD2	CASSLARRERDEQFF	TGTGCCAGCAGCTTAGCGCGGCGGGAGAGGGATGAGCAGTTCTTC
TRBV2	-	TRBJ1-1	-	CASGAFGGTEAFF	TGTGCCAGCGGCGCGTTCGGTGGCACTGAAGCTTTCTTT
TRBV18	-	TRBJ2-5	-	CASSTGRGQETQYF	TGTGCCAGCTCCACCGGACGGGGCCAAGAGACCCAGTACTTC
TRBV5-4	few	TRBJ2-1	TRBD2	CASSVSGRAYNEQFF	TGTGCCAGCAGCGTTAGCGGGAGGGCCTACAATGAGCAGTTCTTC
TRBV5-1	-	TRBJ2-2	-	CASSLGFNTGELFF	TGCGCCAGCAGCTTGGGCTTCAACACCGGGGAGCTGTTTTTT
TRBV7-8	-	TRBJ2-3	TRBD2	CASSWRTSGSTDTQYF	TGTGCCAGCAGCTGGAGGACTAGCGGTAGCACAGATACGCAGTATTTT
TRBV9	-	TRBJ2-3	-	CASSAGGLNTDTQYF	TGTGCCAGCAGCGCAGGCGGTTTGAACACAGATACGCAGTATTTT
TRBV27	few	TRBJ2-6	-	CASQKLALSGANVLTF	TGTGCCAGTCAAAAGCTCGCGCTCTCTGGGGCCAACGTCCTGACTTTC
TRBV2	-	TRBJ1-4	-	CASRRQDEKLFF	TGTGCCAGCAGAAGACAGGATGAAAAACTGTTTTTT
TRBV4-3	-	TRBJ1-2	-	CASSQDPRAGNYGYTF	TGCGCCAGCAGCCAAGATCCGCGAGCGGGTAACTATGGCTACACCTTC
TRBV7-2	few	TRBJ1-1	TRBD1	CASSLARTGVGTEAFF	TGTGCCAGCAGCTTAGCACGGACAGGGGTGGGCACTGAAGCTTTCTTT
TRBV2	few	TRBJ2-1	-	CASSEARPGEQFF	TGTGCCAGCAGTGAAGCCCGGCCGGGTGAGCAGTTCTTC
TRBV7-2	few	TRBJ1-2	-	CASSLVMPYGYTF	TGTGCCAGCAGCTTAGTTATGCCCTATGGCTACACCTTC
TRBV7-7	-	TRBJ1-1	-	CASGDKPNTEAFF	TGTGCCAGCGGCGACAAACCGAACACTGAAGCTTTCTTT
TRBV4-3	few	TRBJ2-3	-	CASSQDSIGPTGTDTQYF	TGCGCCAGCAGCCAAGATTCGATCGGGCCAACAGGGACAGATACGCAGTATTTT
TRBV5-6	-	TRBJ1-2	TRBD1	CASSLVSGTVYGYTF	TGTGCCAGCAGCTTGGTCTCCGGGACAGTCTATGGCTACACCTTC
TRBV5-1	-	TRBJ2-2	-	CASSNGTNTGELFF	TGCGCCAGCAGCAATGGGACTAACACCGGGGAGCTGTTTTTT
TRBV6-1	few	TRBJ2-3	-	CASSQGSTQYF	TGTGCCAGCAGCCAGGGTAGCACGCAGTATTTT
TRBV7-9	-	TRBJ2-1	-	CASSPLLLSGRRNEQFF	TGTGCCAGCAGCCCACTCTTACTGTCCGGGAGAAGAAATGAGCAGTTCTTC
TRBV2	-	TRBJ1-1	TRBD1	CASSEFSGQPEAFF	TGTGCCAGCAGTGAATTTTCGGGACAGCCTGAAGCTTTCTTT
TRBV19	-	TRBJ2-5	-	CASSIRASSGETQYF	TGTGCCAGTAGTATACGAGCGTCCTCCGGGGAGACCCAGTACTTC
TRBV30	-	TRBJ2-1	TRBD2	CARTPGLAGGGFNEQFF	TGTGCCCGTACTCCGGGACTAGCGGGAGGGGGGTTCAATGAGCAGTTCTTC
TRBV4-3	-	TRBJ1-4	-	CASSQEGGPPNEKLFF	TGCGCCAGCAGCCAAGAAGGGGGACCGCCTAATGAAAAACTGTTTTTT
TRBV2	many	TRBJ2-1	-	CASRRNEQFF	TGTGCCAGCAGGAGGAATGAGCAGTTCTTC
TRBV5-1	few	TRBJ2-5	TRBD1	CASSSDLPGTGVVRKETQYF	TGCGCCAGCAGCTCGGACTTACCCGGGACAGGGGTTGTCAGAAAGGAGACCCAGTACTTC
TRBV5-6	many	TRBJ2-3	-	CASSLGDTQYF	TGTGCCAGCAGCCTAGGCGATACGCAGTATTTT
TRBV30	-	TRBJ1-1	-	CAYTVGNTEAFF	TGTGCCTACACCGTGGGGAACACTGAAGCTTTCTTT
TRBV7-2	-	TRBJ2-7	TRBD1	CASSFTGTVGVQYF	TGTGCCAGCAGCTTTACCGGGACAGTCGGAGTGCAGTACTTC
TRBV30	few	TRBJ1-3	TRBD1	CAWSAGQGSGNTIYF	TGTGCCTGGAGTGCCGGACAGGGATCAGGAAACACCATATATTTT
TRBV20-1	-	TRBJ1-5	TRBD1	CSARRDRTQHF	TGCAGTGCTAGACGGGACAGGACCCAGCATTTT
TRBV7-2	-	TRBJ1-5	-	CASSQEGESQHF	TGTGCCAGCAGCCAGGAAGGGGAGTCCCAGCATTTT